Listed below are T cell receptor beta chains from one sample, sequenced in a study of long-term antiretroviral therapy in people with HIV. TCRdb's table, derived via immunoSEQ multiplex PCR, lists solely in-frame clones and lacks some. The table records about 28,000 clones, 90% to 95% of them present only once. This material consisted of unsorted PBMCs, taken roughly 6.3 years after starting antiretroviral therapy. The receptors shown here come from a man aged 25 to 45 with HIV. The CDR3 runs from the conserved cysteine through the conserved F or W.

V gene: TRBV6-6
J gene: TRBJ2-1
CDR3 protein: CASRAGTSGNNEQFF

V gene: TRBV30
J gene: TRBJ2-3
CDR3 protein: CAWGRRGAGTDTQYF

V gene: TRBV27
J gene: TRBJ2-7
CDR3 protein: CASRGQLYEQYF

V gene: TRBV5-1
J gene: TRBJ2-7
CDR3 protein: CASSSWTGVEAGQYF

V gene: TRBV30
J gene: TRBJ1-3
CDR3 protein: CAWSVKGSSGNTIYF

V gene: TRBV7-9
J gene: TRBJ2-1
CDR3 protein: CASSAPRLAGAREQFF

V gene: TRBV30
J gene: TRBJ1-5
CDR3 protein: CAWGAGRGQPQHF

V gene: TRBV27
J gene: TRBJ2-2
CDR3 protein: CASSSLAVYDTGELFF

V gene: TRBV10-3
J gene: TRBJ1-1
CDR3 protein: CANRRAMNTEAFF

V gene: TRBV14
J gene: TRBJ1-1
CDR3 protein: CASSPWGGASTEAFF

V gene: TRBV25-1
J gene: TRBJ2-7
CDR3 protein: CASSEPRGGPNYEQYF

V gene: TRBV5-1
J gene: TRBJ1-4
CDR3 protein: CASSPGGTGVNEKLFF

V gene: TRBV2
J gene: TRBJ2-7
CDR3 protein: CASSGQGKTYEQYF

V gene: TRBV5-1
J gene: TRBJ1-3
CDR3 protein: CASSLVGTANSGNTIYF

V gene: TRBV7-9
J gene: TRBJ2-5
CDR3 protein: CASSLADIGQGPNPQYF

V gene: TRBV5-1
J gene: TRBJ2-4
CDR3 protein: CASSLGDRGNIQYF

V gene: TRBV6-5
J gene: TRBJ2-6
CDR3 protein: CASSSQGSGANVLTF

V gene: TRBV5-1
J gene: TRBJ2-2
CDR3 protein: CASSLGGGTGELFF

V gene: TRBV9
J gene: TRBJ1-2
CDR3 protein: CASSAAHLYGYTF

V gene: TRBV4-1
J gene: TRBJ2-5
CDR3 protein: CASSQGLAGLETQYF

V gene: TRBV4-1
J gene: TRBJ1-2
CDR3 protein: CASSQDSNFYGYTF

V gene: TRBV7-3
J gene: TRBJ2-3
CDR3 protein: CASTTGLALTDTQYF

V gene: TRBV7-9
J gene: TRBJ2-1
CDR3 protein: CASSDLNEQFF

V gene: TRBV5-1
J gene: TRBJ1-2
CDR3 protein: CASSLKGTANYGYTF

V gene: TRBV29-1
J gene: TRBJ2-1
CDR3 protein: CSVLAGGHEQFF

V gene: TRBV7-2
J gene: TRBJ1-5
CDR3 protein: CASSPVDAGGLSNQPQHF

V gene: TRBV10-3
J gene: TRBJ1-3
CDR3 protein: CAISGGTVRGNTIYF

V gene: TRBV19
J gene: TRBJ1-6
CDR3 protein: CATRRGAQNNSPLHF

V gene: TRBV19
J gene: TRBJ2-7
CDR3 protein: CASSISSGTAIYEQYF

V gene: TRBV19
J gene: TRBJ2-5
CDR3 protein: CASRLAGVETQYF

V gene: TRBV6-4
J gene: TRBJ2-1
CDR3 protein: CASSVSSGSYNEQFF

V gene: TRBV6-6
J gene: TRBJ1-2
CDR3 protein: CASSGQGTNYGYTF

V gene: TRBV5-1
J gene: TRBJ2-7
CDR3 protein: CASSGDGSSYEQYF

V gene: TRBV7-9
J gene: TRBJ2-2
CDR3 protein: CASSLSSGRDTGELFF

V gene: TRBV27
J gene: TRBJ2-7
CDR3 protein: CAMQEGGQYF

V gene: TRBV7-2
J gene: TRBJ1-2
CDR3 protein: CASSLTRTGREGYTF

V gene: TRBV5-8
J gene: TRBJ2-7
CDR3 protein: CASSSWGPRSYEQYF

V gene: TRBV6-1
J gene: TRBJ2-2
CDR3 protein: CASSLFGTGELFF

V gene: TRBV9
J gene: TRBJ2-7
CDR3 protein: CASSVQGVPYEQYF

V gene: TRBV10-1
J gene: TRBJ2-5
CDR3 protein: CASSPGQPQETQYF

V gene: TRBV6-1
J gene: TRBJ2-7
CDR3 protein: CAKNLGGTSEQYF

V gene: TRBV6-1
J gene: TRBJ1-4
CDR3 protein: CASRGTVLNEKLFF

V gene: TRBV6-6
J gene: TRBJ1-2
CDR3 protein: CAGGWGLEGGSGYTF

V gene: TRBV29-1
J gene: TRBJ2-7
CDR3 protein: CSVVGGFGYEQYF

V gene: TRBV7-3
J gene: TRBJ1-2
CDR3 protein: CASSPDGGLDGYTF